This T cell receptor (beta chain) was captured by sequencing in a study of T cell responses to AZD1222 COVID-19 vaccine. V shed 5 bases, J shed 3 bases, and the junction held 5 bases outside the gene matches. The CDR3 is 14 residues long. Germline V gives CDR1 SGHVS, CDR2 FQNEAQ. The repertoire was sequenced with immunoSEQ multiplex PCR; TCRdb's copy has only in-frame clones and lacks some. The sample carries 150,000 to 200,000 clones, more than 75% recorded once. This sequence was found in an adult who received the AZD1222 COVID-19 vaccine. Here the sequenced sample was peripheral blood, taken 28 days after the second AZD1222 dose. This chain links TRBV7-8 with TRBJ2-7, with 9 bases matching TRBD1. CDR3 loop: CASSVTGGGYEQYF. CDR3 sequence (DNA): TGTGCCAGCAGCGTGACAGGGGGAGGCTACGAGCAGTACTTC.